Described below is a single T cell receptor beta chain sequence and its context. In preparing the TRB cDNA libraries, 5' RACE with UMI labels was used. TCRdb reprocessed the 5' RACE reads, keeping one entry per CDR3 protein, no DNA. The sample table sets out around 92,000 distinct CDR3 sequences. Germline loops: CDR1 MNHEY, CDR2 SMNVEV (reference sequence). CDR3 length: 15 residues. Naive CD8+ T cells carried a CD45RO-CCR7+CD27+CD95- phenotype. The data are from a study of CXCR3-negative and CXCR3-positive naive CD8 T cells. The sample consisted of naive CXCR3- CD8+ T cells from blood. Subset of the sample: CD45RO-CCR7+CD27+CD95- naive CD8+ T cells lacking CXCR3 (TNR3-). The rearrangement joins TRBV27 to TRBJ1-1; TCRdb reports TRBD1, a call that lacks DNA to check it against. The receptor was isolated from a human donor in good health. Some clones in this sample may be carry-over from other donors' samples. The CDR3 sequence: CASSPWTGENTEAFF.